This T cell receptor beta chain originates from a study of T cells expressing NK-cell markers (dated by TCRdb to 2018 to 2020). Broadly, across the study: In sorted CD3+CD56+NKG2C+, CD3+CD56+NKG2C- and CD3+CD56-NKG2C+ T-cell subsets from 7 to 9 donors, TCR beta-chain repertoires were profiled. Seven of the eight sequenced donors were HCMV-seropositive and one was HCMV-seronegative. All eight donors whose samples were sequenced were randomly selected healthy volunteers, three of them men and five women. Sequencing of the libraries produced 2 x 150 bp reads on Illumina HiSeq 2000/2500, MiSeq or NextSeq.

Data came from an Illumina HiSeq 2000. 5'RACE template switching, by which a universal primer site and unique molecular identifiers were added, was used to make TCR beta cDNA libraries. cDNA synthesis was primed from the TCR beta constant segment and was followed by two successive PCR amplification steps. The paper's data handling went like this. MIGEC was used to demultiplex reads and group reads by UMI, and MiTCR was used to assemble and quantify clonotypes. To remove erroneous sequences, TCR cDNA sequences were retained only when supported by two or more reads. The tcR package was used for downstream repertoire analysis, and clonotypes were matched across fractions by CDR3 nucleotide sequence plus V segment. VDJmatch was used to annotate antigen specificity against VDJdb, with one amino acid substitution in CDR3 permitted. The reads, reprocessed by TCRdb, yield one row per CDR3 protein sequence and no DNA. TCRdb assigned the V and J calls; the authors' analysis was not used. In this sample's table one finds about 400,000 distinct CDR3 sequences. Roughly 10% of the sample goes to the ten largest clones.

Reading the germline V gene gives CDR1 SGHVS and CDR2 FQNEAQ. The CDR3 measures 15 amino acids from cysteine to phenylalanine. No DNA is recorded. To determine HCMV serostatus, a commercial ELISA kit was used to detect HCMV-specific IgG in serum. Peripheral blood mononuclear cells were isolated from blood by Ficoll density gradient centrifugation. For this clonotype: The clone's antigen remains unknown.

The paper as a whole reports these results and caveats: Those dominant clonotypes were again the most abundant among CD3+CD56-NKG2C+ cells in a few donors, at roughly 25-65%. For five or six donors, the dominant CD3+CD56+NKG2C+ clonotypes were among the top 10 CD8+ clonotypes and accounted for about 1.0-7.5% of CD8+ T cells. Whether the expanded NKG2C-expressing T cell clones were specific for HCMV antigens was left unclear.

The sequenced sample was blood T cells: a sorted CD56 or NKG2C T cell subset, CD4+ or CD8+ T cells, or bulk PBMC T cells (not recorded which). The rearrangement combines TRBV7-8 with TRBJ2-7. This TCR came from a woman aged 50 to 60 in good health. Donor details come from another sample of the same person, matched by shared clones. The CDR3 in this case is CASSPSGRKAHEQYF.